Following are 23 T cell receptor beta chains from one sample sequenced in a study of shared clonotypes between healthy human individuals. Some clones are missing from TCRdb's copy, which holds only in-frame ones; the method was immunoSEQ multiplex PCR. The sample carries around 750,000 clones, roughly 70% recorded once. Material: memory CD4+ T cells sorted from blood. The sample's subset: CD45RA-negative fraction. The receptors here all came from a woman in her thirties in good health.

This rearrangement joins TRBV10-3 to TRBJ2-2; D is uncertain. Trimming cost V 8 bases and J 1 base, with 11 bases left between them. This CDR3 is built from 14 residues. Germline loops: CDR1 ENHRY, CDR2 SYGVKD. The CDR3 DNA follows: TGTGCCATCTATCTAGGCGGGAACACCGGGGAGCTGTTTTTT. Protein product: CAIYLGGNTGELFF.

J is TRBJ2-4 and V is TRBV5-1, with D hard to call. V dropped 0 bases and J dropped 13 bases, with 11 bases sitting between them. Germline CDR1 SGHRS, CDR2 YFSETQ. The CDR3 runs to 12 residues. The CDR3 loop reads CASSLDQVSQYF. The DNA for the CDR3 is TGCGCCAGCAGCTTGGATCAGGTTAGCCAGTACTTC.

The chain combines TRBV15 with TRBJ2-3; D not certain. Trimming removed 5 bases at V and 2 bases at J, with 8 bases between. The germline gives CDR1 LNHNV, CDR2 YYDKDF (reference sequence). The CDR3 is 13 residues long. CDR3 nucleotide sequence: TGTGCCACCAGCCCAGGATACACAGATACGCAGTATTTT. Translated, it gives CATSPGYTDTQYF.

Only a few counts were recorded for this clone. V gene TRBV4-2 combines with J gene TRBJ1-1; unclear D gene. Germline values: CDR1 LGHNA, CDR2 YNFKEQ. With 4 bases removed from V and 1 base from J, the gap between germline ends came to 7 bases. The CDR3 covers 13 residues. This CDR3 is CASSLIPNTEAFF. The DNA of the CDR3 is TGTGCCAGCAGCCTTATACCGAACACTGAAGCTTTCTTT.

The DNA of the CDR3 is TGTGCCAGCAGAAACGCAGGACGTCTGGGAGATGAGCAGTACTTC. The encoded protein is CASRNAGRLGDEQYF. The gene calls are TRBV7-3 and TRBJ2-7; D perhaps matches TRBD2 (5 bases). Germline V CDR1 and CDR2: SGHTA, FQGTGA. CDR3 length: 15 residues. V lost 6 bases and J 7 bases, leaving 22 bases between the germline ends.

This clone appeared many times. This CDR3 is CASSSDMAADYEQYF. CDR3 DNA sequence: TGTGCCAGCAGTTCTGATATGGCGGCGGATTACGAGCAGTACTTC. The chain recombines TRBV28 with TRBJ2-7, with no clear D. V was shortened by 4 bases and J by 4 bases, with 17 bases between the two germline ends. The CDR3 has 15 amino acids. Germline V lookup: CDR1 MDHEN, CDR2 SYDVKM.

Only a few counts were recorded for this clone. This sample also contains other DNA sequences that code for the same CDR3. The rearrangement uses TRBV5-1 and TRBJ2-1; D is ambiguous. In germline, CDR1 is SGHRS, CDR2 YFSETQ. V was shortened by 0 bases and J by 4 bases, with 11 bases between the two germline ends. This CDR3 has 15 residues. The CDR3, as DNA: TGCGCCAGCAGCTTGGATTCGGTAGGTTACAATGAGCAGTTCTTC. Its protein is CASSLDSVGYNEQFF.

This rearrangement joins TRBV27 to TRBJ2-7; tentatively, D is TRBD1 or TRBD2 (7 bases each). Trimming took 6 bases from V and 4 from J, leaving 10 bases between them. The germline CDR1 and CDR2 sequences are MNHEY and SMNVEV (reference sequence). CDR3 size: 12 residues. CDR3 amino acids: CASSQGGYEQYF. In DNA form, the CDR3 reads TGTGCCAGCAGCCAGGGGGGGTACGAGCAGTACTTC.

The chain uses TRBV11-2 and TRBJ1-3; D is uncertain. Germline CDR1 and CDR2: SGHAT and FQNNGV. The CDR3 sequence is 16 residues long. Trimming shortened V by 7 bases and J by 0 bases, and 16 bases separated the two germline ends. The CDR3 nucleotides read TGTGCCAGCATGGAAAATACCTTGGTCTCTGGAAACACCATATATTTT. Protein product: CASMENTLVSGNTIYF.

This rearrangement joins TRBV13 to TRBJ2-7, with D possibly TRBD1 on 6 matching bases. Germline V gene sequence: CDR1 PRHDT, CDR2 FYEKMQ (reference sequence). This CDR3 has 15 residues. V lost 6 bases and J lost 4, with 19 bases in between. CDR3: CASRRTGTKIYEQYF. The DNA of the CDR3 is TGTGCCAGCAGAAGAACCGGGACAAAAATTTACGAGCAGTACTTC.

This chain links TRBV5-4 with TRBJ2-7, with 7 bases aligning to TRBD1. The ends lost 1 base at V and 2 bases at J; junction bases unmatched: 6. The V gene's germline CDR1 is SGHNT and CDR2 YYREEE (reference sequence). The CDR3 contains 15 residues. The CDR3: CASSLHRGFPYEQYF. CDR3 DNA: TGTGCCAGCAGCTTGCACAGGGGTTTCCCCTACGAGCAGTACTTC.

The CDR3 reads CASSLFRNTEAFF. DNA of the CDR3: TGTGCCAGCAGTTTATTCCGGAACACTGAAGCTTTCTTT. V gene TRBV28 combines with J gene TRBJ1-1, with no clear D. Germline CDR1 and CDR2: MDHEN and SYDVKM. The V and J ends lost 1 base and 1 base respectively, with 4 bases between them. The CDR3 spans 13 residues.

Remarks on this clone: The identical CDR3 is also encoded by other nucleotide sequences in the sample. The rearrangement uses TRBV28 and TRBJ1-1, with unresolved D. V shed 6 bases and J shed 1 base, with 3 bases lying between them. CDR3 length: 11 residues. Looked up from germline, CDR1 is MDHEN and CDR2 is SYDVKM. This chain's CDR3 is CASSENTEAFF. The CDR3 DNA reads TGTGCCAGCAGCGAGAACACTGAAGCTTTCTTT.

V and J are TRBV5-4 and TRBJ2-2; D is unclear. Germline CDR1 reads SGHNT; CDR2 reads YYREEE (reference sequence). The CDR3 loop spans 12 amino acids. Trimming removed 1 base at V and 3 bases at J, with 1 base between. This chain's CDR3 is CASSLYTGELFF. CDR3 DNA sequence: TGTGCCAGCAGCTTGTACACCGGGGAGCTGTTTTTT.

The chain employs TRBV10-3 and TRBJ2-1; TRBD1 is a possible D gene (5 bases). Germline V lookup: CDR1 ENHRY, CDR2 SYGVKD. CDR3 length equals 13 residues. V was shortened by 6 bases and J by 9 bases, with 15 bases between the two germline ends. CDR3 nucleotide sequence: TGTGCCATCAGCGGAGTAGGGGCCGGTGAGCAGTTCTTC. This sequence encodes CAISGVGAGEQFF.

V gene TRBV28 combines with J gene TRBJ1-2; 9 bases are a match to TRBD1. J was trimmed by 4 bases and V by 5 bases; bases with no gene match: 8. Germline CDR1 reads MDHEN; CDR2 reads SYDVKM. This CDR3 comprises 15 residues. CDR3 coding DNA: TGTGCCAGCAGTAGTGGACAGGGGCTCGTCTATGGCTACACCTTC. This gives the protein CASSSGQGLVYGYTF.

This clone was counted only a few times. This rearrangement joins TRBV30 to TRBJ1-1; D might be TRBD1 (5 bases). Trimming took 7 bases from V and 4 from J, leaving 16 bases between them. The CDR3 totals 13 residues. CDR1 GTSNPN and CDR2 SVGIG come from the germline V gene (reference sequence). This chain's CDR3 is CAYEPGPGTEAFF. CDR3 DNA: TGTGCCTACGAACCAGGGCCCGGCACTGAAGCTTTCTTT.

The gene calls are TRBV6-5 and TRBJ2-7; D gene uncertain. The CDR3 spans 14 residues. In germline, CDR1 is MNHEY, CDR2 SVGAGI. V was trimmed by 5 bases and J by 1 base, leaving 12 bases between them. The CDR3, as DNA: TGTGCCAGCAGTGGTCAGCTGGGTTCCTACGAGCAGTACTTC. This codes for CASSGQLGSYEQYF.

This clone has only a few counts. The chain has TRBV28 and TRBJ2-5; D unclear. Germline values: CDR1 MDHEN, CDR2 SYDVKM. The CDR3 has 13 amino acids. The V gene lost 5 bases and the J gene lost 0 bases, with 7 bases spanning the gap. CDR3: CASSRSYQETQYF. The CDR3 DNA is TGTGCCAGCAGTAGGTCGTACCAAGAGACCCAGTACTTC.

The chain carries TRBV5-8 and TRBJ1-1; no definite D call. From germline, CDR1 is SGHTS and CDR2 YDEGEE. The germline V and J ends were trimmed by 2 bases and 5 bases, with 19 bases remaining between them. The CDR3 contains 16 residues. CDR3 nucleotides: TGTGCCAGCAGCTTTAATTTCCGAGCTACCATGACTGAAGCTTTCTTT. Its protein is CASSFNFRATMTEAFF.

There are a few counts of this clone. Other nucleotide sequences from this sample produce the same CDR3. The chain links TRBV25-1 to TRBJ2-3; D not resolved. CDR3 length: 12 amino acids. Germline values: CDR1 MGHDK, CDR2 SYGVNS. The ends were cut back, 4 bases at V and 0 bases at J, with 2 bases in the middle. The DNA for the CDR3 is TGTGCCAGCAGTGGTAGCACAGATACGCAGTATTTT. This codes for CASSGSTDTQYF.

In its sample, this clone was seen many times. J is TRBJ2-1 and V is TRBV2; D ambiguous. Germline lookup yields CDR1 SNHLY and CDR2 FYNNEI. The CDR3 spans 16 residues. The V gene lost 4 bases and the J gene lost 0 bases, with 13 bases spanning the gap. CDR3 in DNA: TGTGCCAGCAGTGTCCTGGGTCCGAGCTCCTACAATGAGCAGTTCTTC. Translation: CASSVLGPSSYNEQFF.

V usage is TRBV28 and J usage is TRBJ2-7, with 8 bases identical to TRBD1. Per the germline V gene, CDR1 is MDHEN and CDR2 is SYDVKM. The CDR3 covers 16 residues. J was trimmed by 4 bases and V by 4 bases; bases with no gene match: 12. This chain's CDR3 is CASSSFGTGNAYEQYF. The CDR3 nucleotides read TGTGCCAGCAGTTCTTTCGGGACAGGAAACGCTTACGAGCAGTACTTC. The whole variable domain, filled in from reference TRBV28 and TRBJ2-7, reads DVKVTQSSRYLVKRTGEKVFLECVQDMDHENMFWYRQDPGLGLRLIYFSYDVKMKEKGDIPEGYSVSREKKERFSLILESASTNQTSMYLCASSSFGTGNAYEQYFGPGTRLTVT.